These 18 T cell receptor beta chains share one sample of origin, sequenced in a study of molecular identifiers for immune sequencing clone quantification. TCRdb re-derived calls from the PCR reads in MiXCR, one entry per CDR3 protein. The sample lists approximately 590,000 distinct CDR3 sequences, about 25% occurring once. Sequencing was performed on naive CD8+ T cells from blood, with Jurkat cell RNA spiked in. The subset is: FACS-sorted CD8+CD4-CCR7+CD45RA+ naive T cells. Every receptor here comes from a human donor in good health. Some libraries in this study had Jurkat cell RNA spiked in.

This clonotype was recorded at least ten times. The chain uses TRBV20-1 and TRBJ1-1, with D possibly matching TRBD1 (5 bases). This CDR3 has 16 residues. V was clipped by 0 bases and J by 0 bases, with 14 bases between them. Per the germline V gene, CDR1 is DFQATT and CDR2 is SNEGSKA (reference sequence). This CDR3 reads CSARDHGGTMNTEAFF. The CDR3, as DNA: TGCAGTGCTAGAGATCATGGGGGAACCATGAACACTGAAGCTTTCTTT.

This clonotype was found many times. The chain employs TRBV12-5 and TRBJ2-3, with TRBD2 identical over 10 bases. Germline V gene sequence: CDR1 LGHNT, CDR2 FRNRAP. There are 15 residues in the CDR3. The J segment lost 1 base and the V segment lost 5 bases, leaving 3 bases of the junction unmatched. In nucleotides, the CDR3 is TGTGCTAGTGGTACCGGACTAGCGGGCACAGATACGCAGTATTTT. It specifies CASGTGLAGTDTQYF.

The chain combines TRBV19 with TRBJ2-7; 7 nucleotides align to TRBD2. The CDR3 runs 14 residues. V lost 6 bases to trimming and J lost 3 bases; unmatched junction nucleotides: 8. The V gene's germline CDR1 is LNHDA and CDR2 SQIVND (reference sequence). As DNA, the CDR3 is TGTGCCAGTAGCTCGACTAGCCGATTCTACGAGCAGTACTTC. As protein: CASSSTSRFYEQYF. Drawing the rest from reference TRBV19 and TRBJ2-7, the complete variable domain is DGGITQSPKYLFRKEGQNVTLSCEQNLNHDAMYWYRQDPGQGLRLIYYSQIVNDFQKGDIAEGYSVSREKKESFPLTVTSAQKNPTAFYLCASSSTSRFYEQYFGPGTRLTVT.

As for this clonotype: This CDR3 is missing its conserved last phenylalanine or tryptophan, likely due to a read error. V is TRBV5-1 and J is TRBJ2-7; 8 bases agree with TRBD1. J gave up 1 base and V 1 base, and 1 base lay outside the gene matches. The V gene's germline CDR1 is SGHRS and CDR2 YFSETQ. The CDR3 has 14 amino acids. The chain's CDR3 is CASSLRTGSYEQYL. The DNA of the CDR3 is TGCGCCAGCAGCTTGAGGACAGGGTCCTACGAGCAGTACTTA.

Turning to this clonotype: A much larger clone lies a single base off, so this may be a read error. The chain joins TRBV6-6 to TRBJ2-7; 9 bases line up with TRBD2. This CDR3 has 15 amino acids. V dropped 5 bases and J dropped 9; count of bases not matched to a gene: 14. CDR1 is MNHNY and CDR2 is SVGAGI in the germline V gene (reference sequence). The CDR3 sequence is CASSHPPREGQAQYF. The CDR3 DNA reads as TGTGCCAGCAGTCACCCTCCGCGGGAGGGCCAGGCGCAGTACTTC.

In the case of this clonotype: A much larger clone lies one base from this, so it may be a read error. The chain links TRBV13 to TRBJ2-2; D is ambiguous. The CDR3 runs 14 residues. CDR1 PRHDT and CDR2 FYEKMQ come from the germline V gene (reference sequence). V lost 8 bases, J lost 0 bases, and 10 bases lay in between. As DNA, the CDR3 is TGTGCCAGCGCCGAGACGCCGAACACCGGGGAGCTGTTTTTT. It encodes CASAETPNTGELFF.

The rearrangement joins TRBV6-2 or TRBV6-3 to TRBJ2-7; D perhaps matches TRBD1 (7 bases). The V gene's germline CDR1 is MNHEY and CDR2 SVGEGT. The CDR3 runs to 16 residues. V was cut by 5 bases and J by 3 bases, with 20 bases left in between. DNA of the CDR3: TGTGCCAGCAGTATCGGGGGAGGACAGGCCGGCTACGAGCAGTACTTC. Its translation is CASSIGGGQAGYEQYF.

This clonotype appeared a few times. The V and J genes are TRBV5-8 and TRBJ2-3, with D perhaps TRBD2 (5 bases). Trimming cost V 2 bases and J 4 bases, with 14 bases left between them. The germline V gene has CDR1 SGHTS and CDR2 YDEGEE. The CDR3 runs to 15 residues. The CDR3 region has the DNA TGTGCCAGCAGCTTCTCTCGAGAGGGCTCAGATACGCAGTATTTT. Encoded protein: CASSFSREGSDTQYF.

This clonotype occurred a few times. This chain connects TRBV29-1 to TRBJ1-3; D is ambiguous. Trimming took 4 bases from V and 0 from J, leaving 7 bases between them. Germline values: CDR1 SQVTM, CDR2 ANQGSEA. The CDR3 is 13 residues long. The CDR3 protein is CSVVPGSGNTIYF. For the CDR3, the DNA is TGCAGCGTTGTTCCGGGCTCTGGAAACACCATATATTTT.

This clonotype was seen at least ten times. The V gene is TRBV7-9, the J gene TRBJ2-3, with 11 bases matching TRBD2. Germline values: CDR1 SEHNR, CDR2 FQNEAQ (reference sequence). The V segment lost 5 bases and the J segment 4 bases; nucleotides outside the gene matches: 8. The CDR3 length is 16 residues. The CDR3 coding sequence is TGTGCCAGCAGCCCACTAGCGGGAGACGTAGCAGATACGCAGTATTTT. Translation gives CASSPLAGDVADTQYF.

The V and J genes are TRBV14 and TRBJ2-1, with a tentative D call TRBD2 (7 bases). The germline CDR1 and CDR2 sequences are SGHDN and FVKESK. There are 17 residues in the CDR3. Between the trimmed V and J ends, which lost 2 bases and 7 bases, there was a span of 21 bases. The CDR3 region is CASSQKGGSGTRNEQFF. The DNA for the CDR3 is TGTGCCAGCAGCCAAAAAGGGGGAAGCGGGACTCGGAATGAGCAGTTCTTC.

V usage is TRBV5-6 and J usage is TRBJ2-2; no clear D gene. Trimming cost V 2 bases and J 4 bases, with 12 bases left between them. CDR3 length equals 15 residues. Germline assignment: CDR1 SGHDT and CDR2 YYEEEE. The DNA of the CDR3 is TGTGCCAGCAGCTTTGGCCAGCGAAGCACCGGGGAGCTGTTTTTT. Translating it yields CASSFGQRSTGELFF. Full variable domain (missing parts from reference TRBV5-6 and TRBJ2-2): DAGVTQSPTHLIKTRGQQVTLRCSPKSGHDTVSWYQQALGQGPQFIFQYYEEEERQRGNFPDRFSGHQFPNYSSELNVNALLLGDSALYLCASSFGQRSTGELFFGEGSRLTVL.

The sample holds a few counts of this clonotype. This rearrangement joins TRBV27 to TRBJ2-7; unclear D gene. The V gene's germline CDR1 is MNHEY and CDR2 SMNVEV (reference sequence). The CDR3 runs 14 residues. Trimming cost V 4 bases and J 3 bases, with 13 bases left between them. Written as DNA, the CDR3 is TGTGCCAGCAGTTCATACAGCACCCACTACGAGCAGTACTTC. Translating it yields CASSSYSTHYEQYF.

The chain employs TRBV5-1 and TRBJ2-2; weak D call: TRBD2 (6 bases). CDR1 is SGHRS, CDR2 YFSETQ, per germline. The CDR3 consists of 18 residues. V was clipped by 3 bases and J by 5 bases, with 23 bases between them. CDR3: CASSSEISGTVGTGELFF. DNA of the CDR3: TGCGCCAGCAGCTCCGAGATCTCCGGGACTGTGGGAACCGGGGAGCTGTTTTTT.

In this sample, this clonotype turned up many times. The chain is built from TRBV6-4 and TRBJ2-3; D gene unclear. V was cut by 3 bases and J by 3 bases, with 16 bases left in between. This CDR3 is 16 amino acids long. Germline V gene sequence: CDR1 MRHNA, CDR2 SNTAGT. The CDR3: CASSEERSLGTDTQYF. The CDR3, as DNA: TGTGCCAGCAGTGAAGAAAGGAGTTTAGGGACAGATACGCAGTATTTT.

J is TRBJ1-2 and V is TRBV11-2; the match to TRBD1 covers 7 bases. Trimming cost V 1 base and J 6 bases; bases outside gene matches: 5. Germline CDR1 and CDR2: SGHAT and FQNNGV. This CDR3 is 14 amino acids long. CDR3 loop: CASSLGGQMNGYTF. CDR3 in DNA: TGTGCCAGCAGCTTAGGGGGACAGATGAATGGCTACACCTTC. The full variable domain, its missing parts supplied by reference TRBV11-2 and TRBJ1-2, is EAGVAQSPRYKIIEKRQSVAFWCNPISGHATLYWYQQILGQGPKLLIQFQNNGVVDDSQLPKDRFSAERLKGVDSTLKIQPAKLEDSAVYLCASSLGGQMNGYTFGSGTRLTVV.

Ten or more counts support this clonotype. The V gene is TRBV2, the J gene TRBJ1-3, with D perhaps TRBD1 (5 bases). This CDR3 is built from 13 residues. V lost 3 bases to trimming and J lost 11 bases, with 14 bases between them. Germline V gene data show CDR1 as SNHLY and CDR2 as FYNNEI. This CDR3 is CASSDNPGTAIYF. DNA of the CDR3: TGTGCCAGCAGTGATAACCCCGGGACCGCCATATATTTT.

Concerning this clonotype: Germline and junction disagree at one end, which may indicate a read error. The rearrangement uses TRBV5-6 and TRBJ2-3; D is possibly TRBD1 or TRBD2 (5 bases each). This CDR3 is 14 amino acids long. In germline, CDR1 is SGHDT, CDR2 YYEEEE. The CDR3 DNA is TGTGCCAGCAGCTGGGACGGAGGCACAGCTACGCAGTATTTT. Protein product: CASSWDGGTATQYF.